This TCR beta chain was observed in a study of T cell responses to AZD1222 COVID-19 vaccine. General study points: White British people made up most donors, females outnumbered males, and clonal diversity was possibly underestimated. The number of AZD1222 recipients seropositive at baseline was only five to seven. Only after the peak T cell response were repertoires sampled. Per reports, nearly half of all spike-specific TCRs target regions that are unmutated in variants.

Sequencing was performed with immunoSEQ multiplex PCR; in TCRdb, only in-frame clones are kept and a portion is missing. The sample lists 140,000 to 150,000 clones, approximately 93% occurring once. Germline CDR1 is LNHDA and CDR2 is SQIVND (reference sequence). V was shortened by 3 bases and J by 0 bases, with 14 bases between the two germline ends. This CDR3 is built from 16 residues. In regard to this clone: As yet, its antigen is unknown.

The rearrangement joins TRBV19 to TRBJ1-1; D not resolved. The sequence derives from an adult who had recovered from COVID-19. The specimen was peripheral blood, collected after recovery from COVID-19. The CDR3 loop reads CASSITREAMNTEAFF. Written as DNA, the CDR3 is TGTGCCAGTAGTATTACAAGGGAAGCTATGAACACTGAAGCTTTCTTT.